Listed below are T cell receptor beta chains from one sample, sequenced in a study of blood T cell repertoires in COVID-19. Sequencing used immunoSEQ multiplex PCR; TCRdb keeps in-frame clones, though not all of them. The sample lists more than 75,000 clones; 65% to 90% were seen once. Sequencing was done on a sample of peripheral blood. These receptors were obtained from a man aged 80 or over with active or convalescent COVID-19. CDR3s include the opening cysteine and the closing phenylalanine or tryptophan. A D gene is named only where the DNA matches it firmly. Clone size is given for some rows only: seen once, a few or many times, or a class if the clone is expanded.

abundance	d_gene	j_gene	v_gene	CDR3aa	CDR3nt
NA	TRBD2	TRBJ2-2	TRBV3-1/TRBV3-2	CASSQELLAGTGELFF	TGTGCCAGCAGCCAAGAGTTACTAGCGGGGACCGGGGAGCTGTTTTTT
NA	NA	TRBJ2-3	TRBV23-1	CASSQSLCRCSTDTQYF	TGCGCCAGCAGTCAGTCCCTGTGCAGATGTAGCACAGATACGCAGTATTTT
NA	TRBD1	TRBJ1-1	TRBV3-1/TRBV3-2	CASSLQGEGTEAFF	TGTGCCAGCAGCCTACAGGGGGAGGGCACTGAAGCTTTCTTT
NA	TRBD2	TRBJ2-1	TRBV3-1/TRBV3-2	CASSHGGDEQFF	TGTGCCAGCAGCCATGGGGGGGATGAGCAGTTCTTC
NA	NA	TRBJ2-7	TRBV4-1	CASSQTRGGGEQYF	TGCGCCAGCAGCCAAACTAGGGGGGGAGGCGAGCAGTACTTC
once	NA	TRBJ2-2	TRBV7-7	CASSLEGGGTGELFF	TGTGCTAGCAGCCTGGAGGGTGGGGGCACCGGGGAGCTGTTTTTT
NA	NA	TRBJ2-3	TRBV4-2	CASSQSGKSTDTQYF	TGTGCCAGCAGCCAATCAGGAAAGAGCACAGATACGCAGTATTTT
once	NA	TRBJ2-1	TRBV7-9	CASSPPSYNEQFF	TGTGCCAGCAGCCCCCCCTCGTACAATGAGCAGTTCTTC
NA	NA	TRBJ1-5	TRBV19	CASSIWQNQPQHF	TGTGCCAGTAGTATATGGCAGAATCAGCCCCAGCATTTT
NA	TRBD2	TRBJ2-5	TRBV4-1	CASSQEFASGRSAQYF	TGCGCCAGCAGCCAAGAATTTGCTAGCGGCCGGTCGGCCCAGTACTTC
NA	TRBD2	TRBJ2-7	TRBV18	CASSPPNSLAGTYEQYF	TGTGCCAGCTCACCACCTAACTCCCTAGCGGGGACCTACGAGCAGTACTTC
NA	TRBD1	TRBJ2-1	TRBV5-8	CASSKGADRFF	TGTGCCAGCAGCAAGGGGGCGGACCGGTTCTTC
once	TRBD1	TRBJ1-1	TRBV5-1	CASRRDRGMNTEAFF	TGCGCCAGCCGCCGGGACAGGGGAATGAACACTGAAGCTTTCTTT
NA	TRBD2	TRBJ2-7	TRBV5-1	CASSLELAGGGEQYF	TGCGCCAGCAGCTTGGAACTAGCGGGAGGGGGCGAGCAGTACTTC
once	NA	TRBJ1-1	TRBV27	CASSFRGPTEAFF	TGTGCCAGCAGTTTCAGGGGTCCCACTGAAGCTTTCTTT
NA	TRBD1	TRBJ1-5	TRBV28	CASSLSGQGSQPQHF	TGTGCCAGCAGTTTATCGGGACAGGGATCTCAGCCCCAGCATTTT
NA	NA	TRBJ1-1	TRBV18	CASSFARGSMAEAFF	TGTGCCAGCTCGTTTGCCCGCGGGTCGATGGCTGAAGCTTTCTTT
few	TRBD2	TRBJ2-3	TRBV10-3	CAVRLAASTDTQYF	TGTGCCGTTCGACTAGCAGCTAGCACAGATACGCAGTATTTT
NA	NA	TRBJ2-3	TRBV19	CASSISGNTDTQYF	TGTGCCAGTAGTATCTCAGGGAACACAGATACGCAGTATTTT
NA	NA	TRBJ2-7	TRBV4-1	CASSQDPEREMNF	TGCGCCAGCAGCCAAGATCCGGAACGGGAGATGAACTTC
NA	TRBD2	TRBJ2-1	TRBV30	CAWTGLAGAHSYNEQFF	TGTGCCTGGACGGGACTAGCGGGAGCCCACTCCTACAATGAGCAGTTCTTC
NA	NA	TRBJ2-3	TRBV9	CASTNLRPDGADTQYF	TGTGCCAGCACAAATCTAAGACCCGACGGGGCAGATACGCAGTATTTT